The source of this TCR beta chain is a study of T cell responses to AZD1222 COVID-19 vaccine. Across the whole study: Second doses at about 4 or about 12 weeks were pooled. Regarding the study as a whole: At baseline, just 6 or 7 AZD1222 recipients tested seropositive. Researchers took repertoire samples only after the peak T cell response had come. Clonal diversity may have been underestimated in mostly white British donors.

A word on this clone: Antigen unknown.

In germline, CDR1 is SGHKS, CDR2 YYEKEE (reference sequence). The CDR3 totals 15 residues. V lost 7 bases, J lost 2 bases, and 11 bases stayed unmatched. Profiled with immunoSEQ multiplex PCR; TCRdb holds only in-frame clones, not every one. The sample has 130,000 or so clones, 90% seen once. The rearrangement links TRBV5-5 to TRBJ2-7, with 8 nucleotides matching TRBD1. The clonotype was recovered from an adult in good health. The sequences come from peripheral blood, collected on day 0 of AZD1222 vaccination. CDR3 region: CASRPSGTGPYEQYF. CDR3 sequence (DNA): TGTGCCAGCCGGCCCTCCGGGACAGGACCCTACGAGCAGTACTTC. Looking up the rest from reference TRBV5-5 and TRBJ2-7 gives the full variable domain: DAGVTQSPTHLIKTRGQQVTLRCSPISGHKSVSWYQQVLGQGPQFIFQYYEKEERGRGNFPDRFSARQFPNYSSELNVNALLLGDSALYLCASRPSGTGPYEQYFGPGTRLTVT.